This T cell receptor beta chain was identified in a study of shared clonotypes between healthy human individuals. A note on this clone: Distinct nucleotide sequences in the sample also encode this CDR3.

Each sorted subset replicate got 200 ng genomic DNA, about 33,000 genomes. In the authors' methods: Owing to the provision of junction-only sequences devoid of quality scores by immunoSEQ, filtering differed. TCRdb keeps only in-frame clones here, not all; method: immunoSEQ multiplex PCR. The DNA was the basis for D and trimming; V, J and clone size are from that table. The sample includes some 2 million clones, about 95% of them seen just once. The germline gives CDR1 SGHRS, CDR2 YFSETQ. This CDR3 is built from 15 residues. V was trimmed by 0 bases and J by 2 bases, leaving 9 bases between them. Terminally differentiated effector memory CD45RA+ cells were left out of the naive CD8 fraction, which was CD45RO-negative and positively selected for CCR7.

The TCR originated in a man younger than 30 in good health. The sequenced sample was naive CD8+ T cells sorted from blood. The chain links TRBV5-1 to TRBJ2-1; D call uncertain. The CDR3 region is CASSLVGGPYNEQFF. The CDR3 DNA sequence: TGCGCCAGCAGCTTGGTCGGCGGCCCCTACAATGAGCAGTTCTTC.